This TCR beta chain stems from a study of blood T cell repertoires in COVID-19. As handled by the study authors: Amplifying reference gene primers gave estimates of nucleated cell counts. TCRdb's table, derived via immunoSEQ multiplex PCR, lists solely in-frame clones and lacks some. That table is the source of V, J and clone size, and D and trimming were worked out from the DNA. The sample records roughly 110,000 clones, 84% being singletons. The length of the CDR3 is 13 residues. The germline gives CDR1 SQVTM, CDR2 ANQGSEA. Between the trimmed V and J ends, which lost 6 bases and 5 bases, there was a span of 16 bases.

The specimen sequenced was peripheral blood. This receptor was identified in a woman aged 40-49 years with acute or convalescent COVID-19. The chain recombines TRBV29-1 with TRBJ1-2; perhaps TRBD1 as D (5 bases). The CDR3 nucleotides read TGCAGCGTCTGGGGCGGGATGGGATATGGCTACACCTTC. Translating it yields CSVWGGMGYGYTF.